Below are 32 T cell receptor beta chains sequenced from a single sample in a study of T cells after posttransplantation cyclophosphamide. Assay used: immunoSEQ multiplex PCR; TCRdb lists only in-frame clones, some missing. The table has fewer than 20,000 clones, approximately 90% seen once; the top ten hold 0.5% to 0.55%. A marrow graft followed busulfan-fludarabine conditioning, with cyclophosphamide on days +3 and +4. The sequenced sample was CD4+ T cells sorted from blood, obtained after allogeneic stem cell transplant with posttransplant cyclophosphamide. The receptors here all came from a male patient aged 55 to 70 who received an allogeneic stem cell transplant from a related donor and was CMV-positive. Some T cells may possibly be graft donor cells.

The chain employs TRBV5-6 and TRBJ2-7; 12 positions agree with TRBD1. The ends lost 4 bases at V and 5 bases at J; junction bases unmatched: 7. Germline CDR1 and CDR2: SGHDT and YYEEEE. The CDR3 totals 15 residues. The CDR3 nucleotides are TGTGCCAGCAGCGTACCGGGACAGGGGGCCCACGAGCAGTACTTC. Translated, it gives CASSVPGQGAHEQYF.

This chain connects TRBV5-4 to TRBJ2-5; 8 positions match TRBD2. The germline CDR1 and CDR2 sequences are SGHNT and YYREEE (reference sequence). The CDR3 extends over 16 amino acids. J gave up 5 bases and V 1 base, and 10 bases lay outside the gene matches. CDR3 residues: CASSLMVGGAFETQYF. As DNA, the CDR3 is TGTGCCAGCAGCTTGATGGTCGGGGGGGCCTTCGAGACCCAGTACTTC.

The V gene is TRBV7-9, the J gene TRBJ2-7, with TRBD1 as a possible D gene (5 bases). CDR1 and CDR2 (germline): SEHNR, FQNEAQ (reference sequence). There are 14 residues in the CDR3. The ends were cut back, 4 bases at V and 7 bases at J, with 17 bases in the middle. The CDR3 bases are TGTGCCAGCAGCTCCTCTCAGGGAACGGAAGAGCAGTACTTC. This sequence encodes CASSSSQGTEEQYF.

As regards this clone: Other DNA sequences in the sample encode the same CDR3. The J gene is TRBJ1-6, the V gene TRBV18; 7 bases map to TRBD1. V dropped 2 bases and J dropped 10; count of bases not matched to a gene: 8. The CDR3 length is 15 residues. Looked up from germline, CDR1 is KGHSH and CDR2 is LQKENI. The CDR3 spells CASSPAGTAYSPLHF. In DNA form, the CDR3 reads TGTGCCAGCTCACCAGCCGGGACAGCATACTCACCCCTCCACTTT.

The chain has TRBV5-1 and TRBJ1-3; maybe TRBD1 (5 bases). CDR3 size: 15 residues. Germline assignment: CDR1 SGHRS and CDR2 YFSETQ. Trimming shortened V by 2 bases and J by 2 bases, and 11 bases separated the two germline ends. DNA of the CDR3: TGCGCCAGCAGCTTTACCTCAGGGACTGGAAACACCATATATTTT. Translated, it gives CASSFTSGTGNTIYF.

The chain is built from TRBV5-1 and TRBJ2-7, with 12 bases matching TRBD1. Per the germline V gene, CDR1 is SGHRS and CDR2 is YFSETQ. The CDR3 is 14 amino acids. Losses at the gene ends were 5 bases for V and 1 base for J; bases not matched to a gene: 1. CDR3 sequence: CASRGQGASYEQYF. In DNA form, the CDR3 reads TGCGCCAGCAGGGGACAGGGGGCTTCCTACGAGCAGTACTTC.

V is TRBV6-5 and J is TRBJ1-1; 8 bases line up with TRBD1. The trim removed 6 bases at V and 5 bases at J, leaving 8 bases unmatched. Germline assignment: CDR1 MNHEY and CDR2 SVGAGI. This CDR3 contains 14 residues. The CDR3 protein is CASRQTGGETEAFF. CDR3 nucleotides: TGTGCCAGCAGGCAAACAGGGGGAGAGACTGAAGCTTTCTTT.

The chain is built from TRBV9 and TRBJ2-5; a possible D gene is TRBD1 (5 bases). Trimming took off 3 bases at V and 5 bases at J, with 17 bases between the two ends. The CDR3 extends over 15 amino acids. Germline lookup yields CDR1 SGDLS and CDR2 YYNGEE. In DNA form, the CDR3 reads TGTGCCAGCAGCGGTGGGTCAGGGCTGGGGGAGACCCAGTACTTC. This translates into CASSGGSGLGETQYF.

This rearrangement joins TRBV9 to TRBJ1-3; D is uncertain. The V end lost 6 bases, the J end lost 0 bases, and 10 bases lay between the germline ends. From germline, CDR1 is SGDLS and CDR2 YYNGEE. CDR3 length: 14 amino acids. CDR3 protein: CASNTGSSGNTIYF. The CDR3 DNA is TGTGCCAGCAACACGGGGAGCTCTGGAAACACCATATATTTT.

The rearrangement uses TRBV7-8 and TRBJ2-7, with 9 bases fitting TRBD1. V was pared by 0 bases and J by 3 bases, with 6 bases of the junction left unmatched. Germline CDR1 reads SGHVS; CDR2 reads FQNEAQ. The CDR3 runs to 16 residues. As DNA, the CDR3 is TGTGCCAGCAGCTTAGCTTGGGGACAGGGCAACTACGAGCAGTACTTC. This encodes CASSLAWGQGNYEQYF.

The CDR3 loop reads CASSLGPGQTYGYTF. DNA of the CDR3: TGTGCCAGCAGCTTAGGTCCGGGACAGACCTATGGCTACACCTTC. The J gene is TRBJ1-2, the V gene TRBV7-2, with 7 bases lining up with TRBD1. This CDR3 is built from 15 residues. Germline loops: CDR1 SGHTA, CDR2 FQGNSA. Trimming took 1 base from V and 4 from J; bases not matched to a gene: 6.

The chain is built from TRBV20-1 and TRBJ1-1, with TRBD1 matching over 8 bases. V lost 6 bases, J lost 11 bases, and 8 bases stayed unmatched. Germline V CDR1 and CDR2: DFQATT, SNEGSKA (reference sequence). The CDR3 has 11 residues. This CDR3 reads CSAPDRAQAFF. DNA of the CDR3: TGCAGTGCCCCGGACAGGGCGCAGGCTTTCTTT.

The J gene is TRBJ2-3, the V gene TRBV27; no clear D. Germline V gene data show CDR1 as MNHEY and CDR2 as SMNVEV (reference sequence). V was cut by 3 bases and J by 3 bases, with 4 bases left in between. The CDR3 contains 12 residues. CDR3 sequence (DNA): TGTGCCAGCAGTTTCTCGACAGATACGCAGTATTTT. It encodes CASSFSTDTQYF.

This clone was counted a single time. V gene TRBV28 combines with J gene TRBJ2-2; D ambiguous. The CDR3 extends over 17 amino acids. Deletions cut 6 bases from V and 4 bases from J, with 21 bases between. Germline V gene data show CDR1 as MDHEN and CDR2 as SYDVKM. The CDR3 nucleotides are TGTGCCAGCAGCTTTTCCCCAAGTTACTTCGGCACCGGGGAGCTGTTTTTT. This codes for CASSFSPSYFGTGELFF.

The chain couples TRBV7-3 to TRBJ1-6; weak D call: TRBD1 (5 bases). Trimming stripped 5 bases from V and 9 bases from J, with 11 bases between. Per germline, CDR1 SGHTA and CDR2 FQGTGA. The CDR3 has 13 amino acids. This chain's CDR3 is CASSQGGGSPLHF. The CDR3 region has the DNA TGTGCCAGCAGCCAGGGAGGAGGTTCACCCCTCCACTTT.

CDR3 sequence: CASRGSGGAANVLTF. In nucleotides, the CDR3 is TGTGCCAGCAGGGGTAGCGGGGGGGCGGCCAACGTCCTGACTTTC. This chain links TRBV28 with TRBJ2-6, with 11 bases that match TRBD2. The CDR3 is 15 amino acids. Looked up from germline, CDR1 is MDHEN and CDR2 is SYDVKM. Trimming removed 6 bases from V and 6 bases from J; junction bases left unmatched: 4. Full variable domain (outside the CDR3, taken from reference TRBV28 and TRBJ2-6): DVKVTQSSRYLVKRTGEKVFLECVQDMDHENMFWYRQDPGLGLRLIYFSYDVKMKEKGDIPEGYSVSREKKERFSLILESASTNQTSMYLCASRGSGGAANVLTFGAGSRLTVL.

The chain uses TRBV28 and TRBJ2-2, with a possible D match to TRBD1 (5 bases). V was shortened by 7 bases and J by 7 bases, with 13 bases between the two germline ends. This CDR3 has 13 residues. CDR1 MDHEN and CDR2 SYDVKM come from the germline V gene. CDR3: CASNWVGVGELFF. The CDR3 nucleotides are TGTGCCAGCAATTGGGTAGGGGTCGGGGAGCTGTTTTTT.

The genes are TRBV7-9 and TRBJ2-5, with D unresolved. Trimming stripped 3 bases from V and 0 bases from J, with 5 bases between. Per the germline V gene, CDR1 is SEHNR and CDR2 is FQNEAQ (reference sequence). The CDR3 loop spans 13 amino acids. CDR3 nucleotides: TGTGCCAGCAGCTTTGACTACCAAGAGACCCAGTACTTC. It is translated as CASSFDYQETQYF.

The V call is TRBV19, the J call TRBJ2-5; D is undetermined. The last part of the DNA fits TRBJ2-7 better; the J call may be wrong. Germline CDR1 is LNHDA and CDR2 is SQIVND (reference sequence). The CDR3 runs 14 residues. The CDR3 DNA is TGTGCCAGTAGCCCCGATATTATGTCCTACGAGCAGTACTTC. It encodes CASSPDIMSYEQYF.

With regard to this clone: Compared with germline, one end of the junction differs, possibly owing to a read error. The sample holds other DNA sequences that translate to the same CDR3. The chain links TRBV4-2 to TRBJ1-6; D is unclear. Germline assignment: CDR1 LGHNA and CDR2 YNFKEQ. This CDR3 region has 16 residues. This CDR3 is CASSQEKRVDNSPLHF. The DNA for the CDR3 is TGTGCCAGCAGCCAAGAGAAAAGAGTAGATAATTCCCCCCTCCACTTT.

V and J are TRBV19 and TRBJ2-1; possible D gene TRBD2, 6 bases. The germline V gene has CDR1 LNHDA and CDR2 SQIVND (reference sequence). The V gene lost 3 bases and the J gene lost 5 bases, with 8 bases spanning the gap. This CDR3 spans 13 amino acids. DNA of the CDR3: TGTGCCAGTAGTATCGGGACTCACAATGAGCAGTTCTTC. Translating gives CASSIGTHNEQFF. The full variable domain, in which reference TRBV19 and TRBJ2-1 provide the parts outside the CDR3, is DGGITQSPKYLFRKEGQNVTLSCEQNLNHDAMYWYRQDPGQGLRLIYYSQIVNDFQKGDIAEGYSVSREKKESFPLTVTSAQKNPTAFYLCASSIGTHNEQFFGPGTRLTVL.

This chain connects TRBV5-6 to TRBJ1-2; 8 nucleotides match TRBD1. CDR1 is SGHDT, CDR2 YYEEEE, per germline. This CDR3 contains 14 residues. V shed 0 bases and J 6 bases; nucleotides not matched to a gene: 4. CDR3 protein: CASSLDRGVDGYTF. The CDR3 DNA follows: TGTGCCAGCAGCTTGGACAGGGGGGTTGATGGCTACACCTTC.

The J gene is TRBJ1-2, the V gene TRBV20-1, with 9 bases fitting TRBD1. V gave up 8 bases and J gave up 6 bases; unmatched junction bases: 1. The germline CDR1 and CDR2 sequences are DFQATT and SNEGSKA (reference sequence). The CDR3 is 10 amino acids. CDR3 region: CSWDRDGYTF. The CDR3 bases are TGCAGTTGGGACAGGGATGGCTACACCTTC.

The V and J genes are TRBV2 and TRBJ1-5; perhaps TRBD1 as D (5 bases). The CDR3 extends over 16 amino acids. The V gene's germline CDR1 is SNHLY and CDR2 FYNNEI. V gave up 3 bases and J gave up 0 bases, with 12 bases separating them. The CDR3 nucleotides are TGTGCCAGCAGTGAGGTGGACAACTATAGCAATCAGCCCCAGCATTTT. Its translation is CASSEVDNYSNQPQHF.

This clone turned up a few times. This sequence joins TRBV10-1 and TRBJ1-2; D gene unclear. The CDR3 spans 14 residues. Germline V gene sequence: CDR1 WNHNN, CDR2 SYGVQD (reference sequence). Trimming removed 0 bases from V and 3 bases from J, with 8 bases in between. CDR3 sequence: CASSESRRYYGYTF. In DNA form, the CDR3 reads TGCGCCAGCAGTGAGTCGCGCAGGTACTATGGCTACACCTTC.

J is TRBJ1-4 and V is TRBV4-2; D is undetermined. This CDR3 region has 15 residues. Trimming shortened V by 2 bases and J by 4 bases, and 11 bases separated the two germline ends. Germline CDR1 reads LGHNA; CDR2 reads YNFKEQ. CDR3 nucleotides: TGTGCCAGCAGCCAACCCAGGATGAGTAATGAAAAACTGTTTTTT. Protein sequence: CASSQPRMSNEKLFF.

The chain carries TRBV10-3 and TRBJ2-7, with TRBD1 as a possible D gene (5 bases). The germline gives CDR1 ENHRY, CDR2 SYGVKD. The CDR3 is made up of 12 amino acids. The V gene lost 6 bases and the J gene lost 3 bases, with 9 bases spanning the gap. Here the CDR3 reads CAIRDTDYEQYF. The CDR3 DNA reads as TGTGCCATCAGGGACACAGACTACGAGCAGTACTTC.

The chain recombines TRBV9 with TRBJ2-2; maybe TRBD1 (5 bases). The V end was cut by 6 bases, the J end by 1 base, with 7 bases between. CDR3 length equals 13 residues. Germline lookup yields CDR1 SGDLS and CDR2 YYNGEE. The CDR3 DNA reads TGTGCCAGCAAGGGGCTGAACACCGGGGAGCTGTTTTTT. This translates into CASKGLNTGELFF.

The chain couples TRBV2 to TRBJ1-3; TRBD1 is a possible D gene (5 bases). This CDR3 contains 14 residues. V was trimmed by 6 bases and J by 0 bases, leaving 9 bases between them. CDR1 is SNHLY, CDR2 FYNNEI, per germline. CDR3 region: CASRPGASGNTIYF. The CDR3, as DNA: TGTGCCAGCAGGCCTGGGGCCTCTGGAAACACCATATATTTT. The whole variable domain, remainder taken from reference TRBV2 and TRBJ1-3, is EPEVTQTPSHQVTQMGQEVILRCVPISNHLYFYWYRQILGQKVEFLVSFYNNEISEKSEIFDDQFSVERPDGSNFTLKIRSTKLEDSAMYFCASRPGASGNTIYFGEGSWLTVV.

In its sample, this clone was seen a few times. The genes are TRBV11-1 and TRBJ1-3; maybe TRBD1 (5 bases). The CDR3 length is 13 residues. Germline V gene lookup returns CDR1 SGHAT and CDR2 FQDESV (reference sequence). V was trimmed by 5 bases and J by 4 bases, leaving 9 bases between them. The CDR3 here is CASSTDTGNTIYF. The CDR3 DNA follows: TGTGCCAGCAGCACGGACACCGGAAACACCATATATTTT.

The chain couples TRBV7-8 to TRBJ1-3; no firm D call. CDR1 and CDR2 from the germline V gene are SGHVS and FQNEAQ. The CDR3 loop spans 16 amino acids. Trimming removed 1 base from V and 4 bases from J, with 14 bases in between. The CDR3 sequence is CASSLGTGDLGNTIYF. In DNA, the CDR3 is TGTGCCAGCAGCTTAGGAACCGGGGATCTCGGAAACACCATATATTTT.

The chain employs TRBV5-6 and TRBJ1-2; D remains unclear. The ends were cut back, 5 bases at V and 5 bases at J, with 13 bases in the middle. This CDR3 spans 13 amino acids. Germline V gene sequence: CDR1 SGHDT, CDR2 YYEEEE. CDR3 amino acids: CASSPSGGYGYTF. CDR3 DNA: TGTGCCAGCAGTCCAAGCGGCGGGTATGGCTACACCTTC.